The 18 T cell receptor beta chains given below trace back to one sample, sequenced in a study of response to subunit inactivated influenza vaccine. TCRdb re-called the RT-PCR reads through MiXCR, storing one row per CDR3 protein. The sample records around 710,000 distinct CDR3 sequences, 11% to 15% being singletons. This material consisted of PBMCs from blood, taken 14 to 15 days before vaccination. All receptors come from a man aged 50 to 59 who received an inactivated influenza vaccine.

There are a few counts of this clonotype. The chain couples TRBV7-9 to TRBJ1-4; D remains unclear. The germline gives CDR1 SEHNR, CDR2 FQNEAQ (reference sequence). CDR3 size: 17 residues. The V end was cut by 2 bases, the J end by 5 bases, with 18 bases between. CDR3 amino acids: CASSLSGVFVRNEKLFF. In DNA, the CDR3 is TGTGCCAGCAGCTTAAGCGGAGTGTTTGTACGAAATGAAAAACTGTTTTTT.

This clonotype has just a few counts. This chain uses TRBV29-1 with TRBJ2-7, with 7 bases identical to TRBD1. The CDR3 runs 12 residues. Germline trimming cut 7 bases from V and 2 bases from J; bases unmatched to any gene: 5. Germline CDR1 and CDR2: SQVTM and ANQGSEA. DNA for the CDR3: TGCAGCGGACGGGACAGTACCTACGAGCAGTACTTC. Protein: CSGRDSTYEQYF.

This clonotype was recorded at least ten times. The V call is TRBV7-3, the J call TRBJ2-5, with D unclear. V was pared by 4 bases and J by 2 bases, with 8 bases between. The CDR3 loop spans 13 amino acids. Germline V gives CDR1 SGHTA, CDR2 FQGTGA. The CDR3 spells CASSSGRQETQYF. The CDR3 bases are TGTGCCAGCAGCTCGGGTCGTCAAGAGACCCAGTACTTC.

The V call is TRBV12-3 or TRBV12-4, the J call TRBJ2-7; 9 bases agree with TRBD2. The CDR3 spans 13 residues. Trimming cost V 7 bases and J 4 bases; bases outside gene matches: 5. As DNA, the CDR3 is TGTGCCAGCAAAGAGACTAGCGGATACGAGCAGTACTTC. This encodes CASKETSGYEQYF.

V is TRBV7-9 and J is TRBJ2-5; TRBD2 is a possible D gene (5 bases). CDR3 size: 16 residues. CDR1 is SEHNR, CDR2 FQNEAQ, per germline (reference sequence). V lost 5 bases and J 0 bases, leaving 16 bases between the germline ends. CDR3 amino acids: CASSPSGRGYQETQYF. The CDR3 coding sequence is TGTGCCAGCAGCCCCTCCGGACGGGGTTACCAAGAGACCCAGTACTTC.

The rearrangement uses TRBV20-1 and TRBJ1-2, with 9 bases identical to TRBD1. Trimming cost V 8 bases and J 5 bases; bases outside gene matches: 27. The CDR3 covers 19 residues. The germline CDR1 and CDR2 sequences are DFQATT and SNEGSKA (reference sequence). The CDR3 nucleotides are TGCAGTAGGACAAGGGGTCGGATTGGACAGGGGCGAGCCGCTTATGGCTACACCTTC. This encodes CSRTRGRIGQGRAAYGYTF.

V gene TRBV12-3 or TRBV12-4 combines with J gene TRBJ1-2, with unresolved D. The V and J ends lost 7 bases and 2 bases respectively, with 20 bases between them. CDR3 size: 16 residues. In DNA form, the CDR3 reads TGTGCCAGCAAGACGTGGGCCGAAGGCGGGAACTATGGCTACACCTTC. This translates into CASKTWAEGGNYGYTF.

Only a few counts were recorded for this clonotype. The junction departs from the called germline gene at one end, perhaps through a read error. The chain links TRBV12-3 or TRBV12-4 to TRBJ1-5, with unresolved D. This CDR3 is built from 14 residues. The CDR3 protein is CASTLREGAQPQHF. The CDR3 bases are TGTGCCAGCACTTTACGTGAGGGTGCTCAGCCCCAGCATTTT.

The J gene is TRBJ2-5, the V gene TRBV29-1, with 9 bases lining up with TRBD2. The CDR3 runs 14 residues. Looked up from germline, CDR1 is SQVTM and CDR2 is ANQGSEA. The V segment lost 2 bases and the J segment 5 bases; nucleotides outside the gene matches: 6. CDR3 protein: CSVESQREDETQYF. As DNA, the CDR3 is TGCAGCGTTGAATCCCAGCGGGAGGATGAGACCCAGTACTTC.

This chain joins TRBV20-1 and TRBJ1-1; D not resolved. CDR3 length: 14 residues. V was shortened by 1 base and J by 1 base, with 10 bases between the two germline ends. Germline V gives CDR1 DFQATT, CDR2 SNEGSKA (reference sequence). The CDR3 bases are TGCAGTGCTAGAGTTGGAACTGGGAACACTGAAGCTTTCTTT. Its protein product is CSARVGTGNTEAFF.

This clonotype was seen more than once but under ten times. The V gene is TRBV7-9, the J gene TRBJ1-4; 8 positions agree with TRBD1. V dropped 1 base and J dropped 4; count of bases not matched to a gene: 5. Looked up from germline, CDR1 is SEHNR and CDR2 is FQNEAQ (reference sequence). The CDR3 is 16 amino acids. The CDR3 DNA is TGTGCCAGCAGCTTAGGGGGGACAGGAAATAATGAAAAACTGTTTTTT. Protein product: CASSLGGTGNNEKLFF. Together with reference TRBV7-9 and TRBJ1-4, the CDR3 gives the full variable domain: DTGVSQNPRHKITKRGQNVTFRCDPISEHNRLYWYRQTLGQGPEFLTYFQNEAQLEKSRLLSDRFSAERPKGSFSTLEIQRTEQGDSAMYLCASSLGGTGNNEKLFFGSGTQLSVL.

This clonotype was observed at least ten times. V is TRBV4-3 and J is TRBJ2-1; D is uncertain. There are 14 residues in the CDR3. Trimming took off 1 base at V and 6 bases at J, with 10 bases between the two ends. The V gene's germline CDR1 is LGHNA and CDR2 YSLEER. In nucleotides, the CDR3 is TGCGCCAGCAGCCAAGCCCTCGCCGGCAATGAGCAGTTCTTC. Translating gives CASSQALAGNEQFF.

The V gene is TRBV7-8, the J gene TRBJ2-1; 8 bases match TRBD2. The CDR3 is 16 residues long. The V gene's germline CDR1 is SGHVS and CDR2 FQNEAQ. Trimming removed 3 bases from V and 9 bases from J; junction bases left unmatched: 13. CDR3 residues: CASSLRGVGEIREQFF. The CDR3 DNA reads TGTGCCAGCAGCTTGCGGGGGGTCGGGGAAATTCGTGAGCAGTTCTTC.

This clonotype occurred a few times. V is TRBV10-3 and J is TRBJ2-7; 7 positions match TRBD1. CDR1 ENHRY and CDR2 SYGVKD come from the germline V gene. CDR3 length: 13 residues. J gave up 3 bases and V 5 bases, and 4 bases lay outside the gene matches. As DNA, the CDR3 is TGTGCCATCAGTAGTACAGGGGACTACGAGCAGTACTTC. Protein sequence: CAISSTGDYEQYF.

This clonotype has a handful of counts. The chain couples TRBV20-1 to TRBJ2-3; D is ambiguous. Trimming removed 5 bases at V and 4 bases at J, with 7 bases between. Per the germline V gene, CDR1 is DFQATT and CDR2 is SNEGSKA (reference sequence). The CDR3 loop spans 11 amino acids. The CDR3, as DNA: TGCAGTGCTGAGGACGCAGATACGCAGTATTTT. It encodes CSAEDADTQYF.

V is TRBV4-3 and J is TRBJ2-2, with D hard to call. V was pared by 4 bases and J by 3 bases, with 12 bases between. Germline lookup yields CDR1 LGHNA and CDR2 YSLEER. The CDR3 has 15 residues. CDR3 sequence: CASSPMGLDTGELFF. DNA of the CDR3: TGCGCCAGCAGCCCGATGGGCCTCGACACCGGGGAGCTGTTTTTT.

This clonotype was seen at least ten times. This chain connects TRBV29-1 to TRBJ2-1, with TRBD2 identical over 9 bases. This CDR3 spans 12 amino acids. With V trimmed by 7 bases and J by 7 bases, 5 bases remained unmatched. Per the germline V gene, CDR1 is SQVTM and CDR2 is ANQGSEA. CDR3 region: CSAPGLANEQFF. The CDR3 DNA is TGCAGCGCCCCGGGACTAGCTAATGAGCAGTTCTTC.

The chain couples TRBV20-1 to TRBJ2-1; 9 bases are shared with TRBD2. Per germline, CDR1 DFQATT and CDR2 SNEGSKA (reference sequence). The CDR3 has 14 amino acids. The ends lost 3 bases at V and 9 bases at J; junction bases unmatched: 9. CDR3: CSARGSGSAVEQFF. CDR3 coding DNA: TGCAGTGCTAGGGGTAGCGGGAGTGCAGTTGAGCAGTTCTTC.